This entry features one T cell receptor (beta chain) sequence. The antigen this receptor binds is unknown. The sample holds no much larger clone one base away, and base qualities are not on file. Trimming removed 5 bases from V and 15 bases from J; the gene matches leave 7 bases unexplained. Per the germline V gene (reference sequence), SEHNR is the CDR1 and FQNEAQ is the CDR2. The CDR3 has 11 amino acids, counting the end cysteine and phenylalanine. Only the CDR3 part of the read is kept: 33 bases, read in frame from the first base. TCRbeta CDR3 regions were amplified from genomic DNA by means of the immunoSEQ Assay, a bias-controlled multiplex PCR. The published analysis was carried out like this. Nucleated cell counts per sample were estimated from amplification of reference gene primers within the assay. To quantify the absolute abundance of each unique TCRbeta CDR3 rearrangement, sequence reads were collapsed and filtered. For each sample, productive Simpson clonality was calculated as the square root of Simpson's diversity index across productive rearrangements. This is the immuneACCESS table as TCRdb keeps it, with only in-frame sequences that have V and J called. A part of the clones is gone; compared with another copy, unresolved V genes explain less than half, and the rest is unexplained. V, J and clone size are those of that table, while D and trimming were read from the DNA. Here the sample has roughly 64,000 clones; approximately 70% occur a single time. The biggest ten clones account for approximately 50% of the sample.

This sample stems from a study of blood T cell repertoires in COVID-19 (dated by TCRdb to 2018 to 2020). Regarding the study in general: Samples covering the acute and convalescent phases of COVID-19 were provided by collaborators in the United States, Italy and Spain. The prospective study material was composed of cDNA or gDNA derived from T cells, B-cell-depleted T cells, or PBMCs. The dataset comprised deeply sampled blood TCRbeta repertoires from subjects exposed to, actively infected with, or recovered from COVID-19. The repertoires were released in a freely available public database intended as a resource for research on the immune response to SARS-CoV-2. Samples were obtained from the ongoing ImmuneRACE study (first 160 participants) and from 1,254 subjects provided by 6 global collaborators. Nearly every sample came with metadata listing a de-identified subject ID, COVID-19 status, age in years and sex. Where available, HLA class I and class II types were taken from metadata supplied by the sample provider and were not determined by assay-based typing.

The paper as a whole reports these results and caveats: The quantity of clinical and demographic metadata differed by source and by participant and was supplied without curation.

Participants in the prospective study were enrolled through a virtual design, were aged roughly 18 to 100 years, and lived in about 25 United States geographic areas. Cohort assignment in the prospective study relied on participant-reported clinical history from a screening survey and a study questionnaire. Exposed participants had been in contact, within 2 weeks of entering the study, with a person who had a PCR-confirmed or clinician-diagnosed case of COVID-19. Mobile phlebotomists in the prospective study collected whole blood, serum and a nasopharyngeal or oropharyngeal swab from every participant. Over a roughly 2-month period, participants in the prospective study had the option of providing additional blood draws and questionnaires. Prospective study blood samples were shipped either frozen or at room temperature before DNA extraction.

The source material was PBMCs or T cells enriched from blood (not recorded which). The origin of this receptor is a woman between 55 and 75 years old who had been exposed to COVID-19. The chain employs TRBV7-9 and TRBJ2-1, with 7 central nucleotides matching TRBD1. The CDR3 region has the sequence CASSLDRDGFF. The DNA reads TGTGCCAGCAGCCTCGACAGGGACGGGTTCTTC.